These 8 T cell receptor beta chains were sequenced from one sample in a study of CD8 T cells in ankylosing spondylitis. TCRdb processed the 5' RACE reads anew with MiXCR; each CDR3 protein has one entry. Among fewer than 250,000 distinct CDR3 sequences listed, 8% to 11% were seen once. The sample was blood, either unsorted or a sorted T cell fraction (not recorded which). The source of these receptors is a male donor with ankylosing spondylitis or in good health (not recorded which).

The rearrangement joins TRBV9 to TRBJ2-2; 9 bases map to TRBD1. The ends lost 3 bases at V and 6 bases at J; junction bases unmatched: 9. This CDR3 comprises 16 residues. Looked up from germline, CDR1 is SGDLS and CDR2 is YYNGEE. In DNA form, the CDR3 reads TGTGCCAGCAGCGCGGGACCGGACAGGGGCGCCGGGGAGCTGTTTTTT. Translated: CASSAGPDRGAGELFF.

Details on this clonotype: A much larger clonotype is one base distant, so this may be a read error. The V call is TRBV28, the J call TRBJ1-1; D unclear. Germline assignment: CDR1 MDHEN and CDR2 SYDVKM. This CDR3 has 16 amino acids. Between the trimmed V and J ends, which lost 6 bases and 0 bases, there was a span of 17 bases. Written as DNA, the CDR3 is TGTGCCAGCAGACCCCAGGCGTTCATCATGAACACTGAAGCTTTCTTT. It encodes CASRPQAFIMNTEAFF. The full variable domain, rest sourced from reference TRBV28 and TRBJ1-1, is DVKVTQSSRYLVKRTGEKVFLECVQDMDHENMFWYRQDPGLGLRLIYFSYDVKMKEKGDIPEGYSVSREKKERFSLILESASTNQTSMYLCASRPQAFIMNTEAFFGQGTRLTVV.

This clonotype was counted many times. The chain recombines TRBV5-1 with TRBJ2-3, with 10 bases matching TRBD2. From germline, CDR1 is SGHRS and CDR2 YFSETQ. The CDR3 extends over 16 amino acids. V was pared by 2 bases and J by 2 bases, with 5 bases of the junction left unmatched. Here the CDR3 reads CASSLAGGDVTDTQYF. The CDR3 nucleotides are TGCGCCAGCAGCTTAGCGGGGGGGGACGTCACAGATACGCAGTATTTT.

This clonotype was detected ten times or more. The chain uses TRBV5-1 and TRBJ1-2, with D possibly being TRBD1 (6 bases). This CDR3 is built from 15 residues. Germline CDR1 is SGHRS and CDR2 is YFSETQ. The ends were cut back, 0 bases at V and 0 bases at J, with 9 bases in the middle. The CDR3 bases are TGCGCCAGCAGCTTGGACAGGGCATCTAACTATGGCTACACCTTC. Translation gives CASSLDRASNYGYTF.

This clonotype was counted at least ten times. This sequence joins TRBV5-1 and TRBJ2-5; 7 positions match TRBD1. This CDR3 contains 16 residues. The V and J ends lost 0 bases and 1 base, in that order; junction bases with no gene match: 6. Germline CDR1 and CDR2: SGHRS and YFSETQ. CDR3 loop: CASSLGDRATQETQYF. The CDR3 DNA is TGCGCCAGCAGCTTGGGAGACAGGGCCACCCAAGAGACCCAGTACTTC.

This chain links TRBV29-1 with TRBJ2-7, with a possible D match to TRBD2 (5 bases). Looked up from germline, CDR1 is SQVTM and CDR2 is ANQGSEA. This CDR3 is built from 12 residues. Trimming took off 7 bases at V and 6 bases at J, with 16 bases between the two ends. CDR3 sequence: CSASRGSIEQYF. The CDR3 coding sequence is TGCAGCGCCTCTCGAGGGTCGATCGAGCAGTACTTC.

V and J are TRBV27 and TRBJ1-5; TRBD1 matches at 7 bases. The V gene end was trimmed by 4 bases and the J gene end by 0 bases; junction bases not matched to a gene: 12. The CDR3 has 18 residues. Germline V gives CDR1 MNHEY, CDR2 SMNVEV (reference sequence). The chain's CDR3 is CASSSTGDSRYSNQPQHF. The CDR3 DNA reads TGTGCCAGCAGTTCCACTGGGGACAGTCGGTATAGCAATCAGCCCCAGCATTTT.

With respect to this clonotype: A read error may be the cause here, since a much bigger clone is one base away. The rearrangement uses TRBV20-1 and TRBJ1-2; D is perhaps TRBD1 (6 bases). Germline V gene lookup returns CDR1 DFQATT and CDR2 SNEGSKA (reference sequence). The CDR3 consists of 13 residues. CDR3 nucleotide sequence: TGCAGTGCTAGACCTCCAGGGGTCTATGGCGACACCTTC. Its protein product is CSARPPGVYGDTF.